The rows below give T cell receptor beta chains drawn from one sample of a study of early T cells in non-severe SARS-CoV-2 infection. From the 5' RACE reads, TCRdb called clonotypes with MiXCR, one entry per CDR3 protein. This sample carries about 56,000 distinct CDR3 sequences, about 15% of them seen once, and the ten largest clones take about 4%. This sample comprised whole blood, obtained at baseline. Receptors were obtained from an adult who was a healthcare worker with PCR-confirmed SARS-CoV-2 infection or an uninfected control (not recorded which). Each CDR3 is given without its conserved first and last residue.

J gene: TRBJ2-1; V gene: TRBV6-5; CDR3 length: 12; CDR3 protein: ASRPGTSSSEQF
J gene: TRBJ2-3; V gene: TRBV19; CDR3 length: 12; CDR3 protein: ASSIGGSTDTQY
J gene: TRBJ2-1; V gene: TRBV7-2; CDR3 length: 11; CDR3 protein: ASSWGGNNEQF
J gene: TRBJ1-4; V gene: TRBV22-1; CDR3 length: 14; CDR3 protein: PGRKDPGVPNEKLF
J gene: TRBJ2-2; V gene: TRBV7-8; CDR3 length: 17; CDR3 protein: ASSLPAWGKRGRTGELF
J gene: TRBJ2-7; V gene: TRBV20-1; CDR3 length: 10; CDR3 protein: SAGGAPYEQY
J gene: TRBJ1-1; V gene: TRBV11-2; CDR3 length: 13; CDR3 protein: ASSEIQHGRAEAF
J gene: TRBJ1-6; V gene: TRBV28; CDR3 length: 16; CDR3 protein: ATQGQILLSSYNSPLH
J gene: TRBJ1-1; V gene: TRBV4-1; CDR3 length: 13; CDR3 protein: ASSLLWLPPRKAF
J gene: TRBJ2-7; V gene: TRBV30; CDR3 length: 10; CDR3 protein: AWRDLSYEQY
J gene: TRBJ1-1; V gene: TRBV5-6; CDR3 length: 13; CDR3 protein: ASKLEGAGRAEAF
J gene: TRBJ2-2; V gene: TRBV24-1; CDR3 length: 15; CDR3 protein: ATSDSAGLAETGELF
J gene: TRBJ2-3; V gene: TRBV7-2; CDR3 length: 15; CDR3 protein: ASSLDVGQGSTDTQY
J gene: TRBJ2-3; V gene: TRBV11-2; CDR3 length: 16; CDR3 protein: ASSLNWGDGGSTDTQY
J gene: TRBJ1-6; V gene: TRBV19; CDR3 length: 13; CDR3 protein: ASSPTTGGGSPLH
J gene: TRBJ1-1; V gene: TRBV25-1; CDR3 length: 11; CDR3 protein: ASRDRGNTEAF
J gene: TRBJ2-3; V gene: TRBV10-3; CDR3 length: 11; CDR3 protein: AISETGPDTQY
J gene: TRBJ1-4; V gene: TRBV30; CDR3 length: 11; CDR3 protein: AGRFATNEKLF
J gene: TRBJ2-7; V gene: TRBV7-9; CDR3 length: 15; CDR3 protein: ASSPRPGQGGPYEQY
J gene: TRBJ2-7; V gene: TRBV20-1; CDR3 length: 12; CDR3 protein: SARAAGRSYEQY
J gene: TRBJ2-1; V gene: TRBV29-1; CDR3 length: 14; CDR3 protein: SVEGTSGGSYNEQF